Each of the 14 T cell receptor beta chains below was sequenced from the same sample in a study of cytomegalovirus exposure and HLA in healthy donors (dated by TCRdb to 2017 to 2019). Libraries were built with the immunoSEQ multiplex PCR assay. For the multiplex PCR, a mixture combining 60 forward primers for TCR Vbeta segments and 13 reverse primers for TCR Jbeta segments was used. The immuneACCESS repertoire file appears here via TCRdb, limited to in-frame rearrangements. These files lack a portion of the clones; in checked studies, under half of the deficit traces to unresolved V genes, and the cause of the others is not known. The sample table holds roughly 180,000 clones, of which approximately 80% were seen once. The ten largest clonotypes hold around 6% of the sample. The sample was PBMCs. Every receptor here comes from a woman in her thirties in good health and CMV-seropositive.

This clone has just one count. This rearrangement joins TRBV5-1 to TRBJ2-2; D ambiguous. This CDR3 has 13 residues. Germline CDR1 reads SGHRS; CDR2 reads YFSETQ. The V and J ends lost 7 bases and 4 bases respectively, with 11 bases between them. CDR3 nucleotide sequence: TGCGCCAGCTCTAAGACGGGCACCGGGGAGCTGTTTTTT. This translates into CASSKTGTGELFF.

This chain joins TRBV28 and TRBJ2-5, with unresolved D. The DNA end is a closer match to TRBJ2-7, so the J assignment may be wrong. The V gene's germline CDR1 is MDHEN and CDR2 SYDVKM. The CDR3 is made up of 12 amino acids. CDR3 bases: TGTGCCAGCAGTTTGAGTCTTCGCGAGCAGTACTTC. This codes for CASSLSLREQYF.

V usage is TRBV6-1 and J usage is TRBJ2-7; 8 bases align to TRBD1. Unmatched junction bases numbered 12, after V lost 9 bases and J lost 5 bases. Germline CDR1 and CDR2: MNHNS and SASEGT. The CDR3 has 14 residues. The CDR3 nucleotides are TGTGCCAGTAGCCTACGACAGGGGATGCACGAGCAGTACTTC. This sequence encodes CASSLRQGMHEQYF.

The V call is TRBV19, the J call TRBJ2-7; 10 nucleotides align to TRBD1. The CDR3 has 15 residues. Germline assignment: CDR1 LNHDA and CDR2 SQIVND (reference sequence). V was pared by 3 bases and J by 5 bases, with 7 bases of the junction left unmatched. CDR3 loop: CASSMLRDRGHEQYF. DNA of the CDR3: TGTGCCAGTAGTATGCTCCGGGACAGGGGCCACGAGCAGTACTTC.

The chain is built from TRBV7-2 and TRBJ1-5; D ambiguous. V was pared by 1 base and J by 9 bases, with 7 bases between. Germline loops: CDR1 SGHTA, CDR2 FQGNSA. This CDR3 is built from 12 residues. CDR3 region: CASSLETGPQHF. CDR3 nucleotide sequence: TGTGCCAGCAGCTTAGAAACGGGGCCCCAGCATTTT. The entire variable domain, with the rest obtained from reference TRBV7-2 and TRBJ1-5, is as follows: GAGVSQSPSNKVTEKGKDVELRCDPISGHTALYWYRQSLGQGLEFLIYFQGNSAPDKSGLPSDRFSAERTGGSVSTLTIQRTQQEDSAVYLCASSLETGPQHFGDGTRLSIL.

V gene TRBV6-1 combines with J gene TRBJ2-7; D might be TRBD1 (5 bases). Germline loops: CDR1 MNHNS, CDR2 SASEGT. Trimming removed 6 bases from V and 0 bases from J, with 12 bases in between. The CDR3 length is 14 residues. In nucleotides, the CDR3 is TGTGCCAGCAGAAATACAGGAAACTCCTACGAGCAGTACTTC. Its protein is CASRNTGNSYEQYF.

The V call is TRBV7-2, the J call TRBJ1-2; 9 bases match TRBD1. Germline V lookup: CDR1 SGHTA, CDR2 FQGNSA. With 4 bases clipped from V and 8 bases from J, the junction kept 11 bases outside the gene matches. The CDR3 has 15 amino acids. The CDR3 loop is CASSSRQGETGGYTF. CDR3 sequence (DNA): TGTGCCAGCAGCTCCCGACAGGGGGAAACGGGAGGCTACACCTTC.

This chain joins TRBV6-6 and TRBJ2-7; the match to TRBD2 covers 9 bases. Germline values: CDR1 MNHNY, CDR2 SVGAGI (reference sequence). Losses at the gene ends were 5 bases for V and 6 bases for J; bases not matched to a gene: 8. This CDR3 contains 14 residues. CDR3 in amino acids: CASSGIAGVREQYF. The CDR3 bases are TGTGCCAGCAGTGGAATAGCGGGAGTCCGCGAGCAGTACTTC.

The genes are TRBV5-6 and TRBJ1-1; no reliable D call. CDR1 and CDR2 from the germline V gene are SGHDT and YYEEEE. The CDR3 covers 15 residues. The V end lost 3 bases, the J end lost 3 bases, and 15 bases lay between the germline ends. CDR3 sequence reads: CASSSGGWRDTEAFF. Written as DNA, the CDR3 is TGTGCCAGCAGCTCAGGCGGGTGGAGGGACACTGAAGCTTTCTTT.

This rearrangement joins TRBV27 to TRBJ2-3, with 10 bases lining up with TRBD2. From germline, CDR1 is MNHEY and CDR2 SMNVEV (reference sequence). J was trimmed by 4 bases and V by 3 bases; bases with no gene match: 4. This CDR3 spans 15 amino acids. DNA for the CDR3: TGTGCCAGCAGTTTTTCTAGCGGGAGACCAGATACGCAGTATTTT. It codes for CASSFSSGRPDTQYF.

The chain combines TRBV6-1 with TRBJ1-2; TRBD1 aligns across 11 bases. The V segment lost 3 bases and the J segment 6 bases; nucleotides outside the gene matches: 3. CDR1 is MNHNS, CDR2 SASEGT, per germline. CDR3 length: 14 amino acids. The DNA of the CDR3 is TGTGCCAGCAGTGAGGGACAGGGGGTTAATGGCTACACCTTC. It is translated as CASSEGQGVNGYTF.

This chain uses TRBV5-1 with TRBJ2-7; TRBD2 aligns across 7 bases. The trim removed 4 bases at V and 2 bases at J, leaving 6 bases unmatched. This CDR3 has 14 amino acids. Germline V gene sequence: CDR1 SGHRS, CDR2 YFSETQ. CDR3 sequence (DNA): TGCGCCAGCAGCAATGGACTAGTGGCCTACGAGCAGTACTTC. Protein product: CASSNGLVAYEQYF.

V and J are TRBV29-1 and TRBJ2-1; 8 bases map to TRBD2. The germline V gene has CDR1 SQVTM and CDR2 ANQGSEA. The CDR3 totals 14 residues. Unmatched junction bases numbered 6, after V lost 7 bases and J lost 1 base. This CDR3 reads CSGGAGASYNEQFF. In DNA form, the CDR3 reads TGCAGCGGAGGAGCGGGAGCTTCCTACAATGAGCAGTTCTTC.

The chain recombines TRBV2 with TRBJ2-7; 10 positions match TRBD1. Germline CDR1 reads SNHLY; CDR2 reads FYNNEI. This CDR3 has 18 amino acids. J gave up 2 bases and V 5 bases, and 15 bases lay outside the gene matches. The CDR3 DNA follows: TGTGCCAGCAGTTCTCCGGGACAGGGGACTGTTGGTACCTACGAGCAGTACTTC. Its protein is CASSSPGQGTVGTYEQYF.